The present entry profiles one T cell receptor beta chain with its context. RNA, at about 0.45 to 1 ug, was reverse transcribed with random hexamers. TCRdb fed the immunoSEQ multiplex PCR reads into MiXCR, producing one record per CDR3 protein. The sample holds over 150,000 distinct CDR3 sequences, about 94% seen once. This record comes from a study of CD8 T cells in Susac syndrome. The CDR3 has 14 amino acids. V was pared by 4 bases and J by 1 base, with 5 bases of the junction left unmatched. Germline V gene sequence: CDR1 SGHRS, CDR2 YFSETQ. The receptor was derived from a human donor with Susac syndrome. The genes are TRBV5-1 and TRBJ2-7; 7 bases are a match to TRBD2. Material for sequencing was CD4+ T cells from PBMCs. CDR3 sequence reads: CASSPSGISYEQYF. CDR3 bases: TGCGCCAGCAGCCCAAGCGGGATTTCCTACGAGCAGTACTTC.